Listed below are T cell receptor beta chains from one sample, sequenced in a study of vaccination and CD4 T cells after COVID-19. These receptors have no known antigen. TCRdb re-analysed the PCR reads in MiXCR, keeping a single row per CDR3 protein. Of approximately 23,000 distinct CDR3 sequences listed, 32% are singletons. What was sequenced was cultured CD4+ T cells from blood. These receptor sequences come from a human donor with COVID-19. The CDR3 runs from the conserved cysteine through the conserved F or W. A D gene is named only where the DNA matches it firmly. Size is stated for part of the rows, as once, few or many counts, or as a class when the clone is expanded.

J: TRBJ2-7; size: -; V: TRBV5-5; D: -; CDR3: CASSLVGPSSYEQYF; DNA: TGTGCCAGCAGCTTGGTAGGGCCATCCTCCTACGAGCAGTACTTC
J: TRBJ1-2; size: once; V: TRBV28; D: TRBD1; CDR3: CASSNRQGYGYTF; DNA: TGTGCCAGCAGTAATCGACAGGGATATGGCTACACCTTC
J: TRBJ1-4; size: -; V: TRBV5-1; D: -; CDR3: CASSSNSQGNEKLFF; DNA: TGCGCCAGCAGCTCCAACTCACAGGGTAATGAAAAACTGTTTTTT
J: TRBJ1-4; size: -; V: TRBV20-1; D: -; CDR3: CSARDLRGSGNEKLFF; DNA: TGCAGTGCTAGAGATCTTCGGGGTTCCGGTAATGAAAAACTGTTTTTT
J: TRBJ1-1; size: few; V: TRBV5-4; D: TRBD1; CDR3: CASSLGGTGEAFF; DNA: TGTGCCAGCAGCTTGGGGGGGACAGGAGAAGCTTTCTTT
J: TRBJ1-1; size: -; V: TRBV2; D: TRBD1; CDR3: CASRDSRGATTEAFF; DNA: TGTGCCAGCAGGGACTCCAGGGGGGCTACCACTGAAGCTTTCTTT
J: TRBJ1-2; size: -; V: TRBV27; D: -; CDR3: CASSLGGHYGYTF; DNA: TGTGCCAGCAGTTTAGGGGGACACTATGGCTACACCTTC
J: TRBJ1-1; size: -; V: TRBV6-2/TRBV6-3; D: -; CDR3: CASSFRTEGTEAFF; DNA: TGTGCCAGCAGTTTCAGAACTGAGGGAACTGAAGCTTTCTTT
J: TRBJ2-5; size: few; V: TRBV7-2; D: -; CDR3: CASSVRGLETQYF; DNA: TGTGCCAGCAGCGTGAGGGGTCTGGAGACCCAGTACTTC
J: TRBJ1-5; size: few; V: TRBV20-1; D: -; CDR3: CSARVGPGGQPQHF; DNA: TGCAGTGCTAGAGTTGGGCCCGGCGGACAGCCCCAGCATTTT
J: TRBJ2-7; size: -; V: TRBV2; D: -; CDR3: CASGRVSPYEQYF; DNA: TGTGCCAGCGGCAGGGTATCCCCCTACGAGCAGTACTTC
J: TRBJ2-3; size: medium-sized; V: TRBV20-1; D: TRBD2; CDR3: CSASLAGGTDTQYF; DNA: TGCAGTGCTTCTCTGGCGGGGGGCACAGATACGCAGTATTTT
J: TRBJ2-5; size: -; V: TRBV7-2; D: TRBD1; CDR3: CASSPGTGEQETQYF; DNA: TGTGCCAGCAGCCCAGGGACAGGAGAACAAGAGACCCAGTACTTC
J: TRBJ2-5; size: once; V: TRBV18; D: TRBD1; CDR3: CASSPPRGSNQETQYF; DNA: TGTGCCAGCTCACCCCCCAGGGGGAGCAACCAAGAGACCCAGTACTTC
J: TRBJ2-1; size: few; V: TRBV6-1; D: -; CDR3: CASSPDPPREQFF; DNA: TGTGCCAGCAGTCCAGACCCCCCCCGGGAGCAGTTCTTC
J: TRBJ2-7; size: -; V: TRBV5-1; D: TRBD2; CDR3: CASSLAAGASYEQYF; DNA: TGCGCCAGCAGCTTGGCAGCGGGGGCCTCCTACGAGCAGTACTTC
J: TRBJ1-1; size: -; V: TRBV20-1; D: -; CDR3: CSARGAPNTEAFF; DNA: TGCAGTGCTAGAGGTGCCCCGAACACTGAAGCTTTCTTT
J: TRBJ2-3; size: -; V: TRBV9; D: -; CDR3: CASSVGDTQYF; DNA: TGTGCCAGCAGCGTAGGCGATACGCAGTATTTT
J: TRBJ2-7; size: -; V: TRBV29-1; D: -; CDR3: CSVGGWGTSYEQYF; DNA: TGCAGCGTTGGGGGCTGGGGGACCTCCTACGAGCAGTACTTC
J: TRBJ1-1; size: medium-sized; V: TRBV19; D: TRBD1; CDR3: CASSGDRAMTEAFF; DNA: TGTGCCAGTAGTGGGGACAGGGCGATGACTGAAGCTTTCTTT
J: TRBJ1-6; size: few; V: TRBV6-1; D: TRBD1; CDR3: CASSDRGSNSPLHF; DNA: TGTGCCAGCAGTGACAGGGGGAGTAATTCACCCCTCCACTTT
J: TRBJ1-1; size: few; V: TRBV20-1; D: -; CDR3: CSARDPLTEAFF; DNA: TGCAGTGCTAGAGATCCCCTCACTGAAGCTTTCTTT
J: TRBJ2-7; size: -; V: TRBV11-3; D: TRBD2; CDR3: CASSLSIVRGTSDEQYF; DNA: TGTGCCAGCAGCTTAAGCATTGTGCGGGGGACTTCTGACGAGCAGTACTTC
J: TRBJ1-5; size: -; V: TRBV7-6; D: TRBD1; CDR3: CASSLAGQGQPQHF; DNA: TGTGCCAGCAGCTTAGCGGGACAGGGTCAGCCCCAGCATTTT
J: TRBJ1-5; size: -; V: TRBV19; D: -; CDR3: CASPTGRRGAVFNQPQHF; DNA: TGTGCCAGCCCCACCGGGCGTCGGGGGGCGGTTTTCAATCAGCCCCAGCATTTT
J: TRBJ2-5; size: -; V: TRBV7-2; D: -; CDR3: CASSLRAPGAGETQYF; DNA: TGTGCCAGCAGCTTAAGGGCCCCAGGGGCGGGAGAGACCCAGTACTTC
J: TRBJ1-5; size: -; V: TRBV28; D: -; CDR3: CASSLLRGNNQPQHF; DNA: TGTGCCAGCAGTTTATTACGGGGGAACAATCAGCCCCAGCATTTT
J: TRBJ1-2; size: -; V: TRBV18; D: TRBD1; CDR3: CASSPGQGAGYTF; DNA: TGTGCCAGCTCACCCGGACAGGGGGCGGGCTACACCTTC
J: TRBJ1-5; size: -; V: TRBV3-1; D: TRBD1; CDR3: CASSPSTGEAQPQHF; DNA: TGTGCCAGCAGCCCATCAACAGGGGAGGCGCAGCCCCAGCATTTT
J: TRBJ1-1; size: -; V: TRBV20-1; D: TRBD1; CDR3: CSALNGQANTEAFF; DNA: TGCAGTGCTCTCAATGGACAGGCGAACACTGAAGCTTTCTTT
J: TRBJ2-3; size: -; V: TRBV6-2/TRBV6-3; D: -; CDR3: CASSPVGGLGYTQYF; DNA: TGTGCCAGCAGTCCCGTGGGGGGCCTAGGGTATACGCAGTATTTT
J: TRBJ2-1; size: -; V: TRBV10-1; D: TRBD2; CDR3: CASSDPSGGHNEQFF; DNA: TGCGCCAGCAGTGATCCTAGCGGGGGGCACAATGAGCAGTTCTTC
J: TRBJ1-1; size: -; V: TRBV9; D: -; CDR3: CASSVVGKGEAFF; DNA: TGTGCCAGCAGCGTAGTTGGTAAGGGTGAAGCTTTCTTT
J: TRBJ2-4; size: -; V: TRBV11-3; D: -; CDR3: CASSSADKNIQYF; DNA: TGTGCCAGCAGCTCCGCGGACAAAAACATTCAGTACTTC
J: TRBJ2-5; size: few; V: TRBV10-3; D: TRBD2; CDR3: CAISVGLAQETQYF; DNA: TGTGCCATCAGTGTGGGACTAGCCCAAGAGACCCAGTACTTC
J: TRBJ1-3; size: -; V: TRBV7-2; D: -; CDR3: CASPEPDSGNTIYF; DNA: TGTGCCAGCCCAGAGCCGGACAGCGGAAACACCATATATTTT
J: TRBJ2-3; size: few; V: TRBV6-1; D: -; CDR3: CASRRLVEGSDGTDTQYF; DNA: TGTGCCAGCAGGAGACTAGTAGAAGGGAGCGACGGCACAGATACGCAGTATTTT
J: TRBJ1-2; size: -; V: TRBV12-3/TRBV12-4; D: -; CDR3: CASSFRGVNYGYTF; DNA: TGTGCCAGCAGTTTTCGCGGGGTAAACTATGGCTACACCTTC
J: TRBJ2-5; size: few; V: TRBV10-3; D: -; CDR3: CAISRLKQGQETQYF; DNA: TGTGCCATCAGTCGGCTGAAGCAGGGGCAAGAGACCCAGTACTTC
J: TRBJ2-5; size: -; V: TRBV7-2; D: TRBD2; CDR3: CASSQGLVETQYF; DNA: TGTGCCAGCAGCCAAGGACTAGTGGAGACCCAGTACTTC
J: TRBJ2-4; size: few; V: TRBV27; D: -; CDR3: CASSLLGTHIQYF; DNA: TGTGCCAGCAGTTTGTTGGGCACTCACATTCAGTACTTC
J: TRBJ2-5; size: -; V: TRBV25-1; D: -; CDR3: CASSAPGSKETQYF; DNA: TGTGCCAGCAGTGCCCCCGGGTCCAAAGAGACCCAGTACTTC
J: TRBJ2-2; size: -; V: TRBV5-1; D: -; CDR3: CASRDGTGELFF; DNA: TGCGCCAGCAGGGACGGCACCGGGGAGCTGTTTTTT
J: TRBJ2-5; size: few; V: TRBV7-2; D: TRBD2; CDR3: CASSFSSGETQYF; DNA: TGTGCCAGCAGCTTTTCTAGCGGGGAGACCCAGTACTTC
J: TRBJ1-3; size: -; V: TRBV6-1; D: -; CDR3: CASGRFSLSGNTIYF; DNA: TGTGCCAGCGGCCGGTTTAGTCTCTCTGGAAACACCATATATTTT
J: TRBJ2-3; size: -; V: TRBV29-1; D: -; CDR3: CSVALGDTQYF; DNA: TGCAGCGTTGCCTTAGGAGATACGCAGTATTTT
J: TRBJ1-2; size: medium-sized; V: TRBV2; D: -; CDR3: CASSMTEKNYGYTF; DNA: TGTGCCAGCAGTATGACAGAAAAGAACTATGGCTACACCTTC
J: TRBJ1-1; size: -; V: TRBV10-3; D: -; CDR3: CAITSRVSTEAFF; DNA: TGTGCCATCACCAGCAGGGTGTCGACTGAAGCTTTCTTT
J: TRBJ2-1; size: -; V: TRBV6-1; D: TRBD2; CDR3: CASNERGGRNEQFF; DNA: TGTGCCAGCAATGAGCGGGGGGGCCGAAATGAGCAGTTCTTC